The source of this T cell receptor (beta chain) is a study of T cell repertoires in cytomegalovirus infection. In the study overall: Public TCR beta signatures provided an indication of both CMV infection and a matching HLA type.

Germline CDR1 is MNHEY and CDR2 is SMNVEV (reference sequence). This CDR3 has 15 amino acids. Trimming took 6 bases from V and 3 from J, leaving 15 bases between them. This clonotype was seen a handful of times. Its antigen remains unidentified. Study results and caveats: CMV-specific HLA-C-restricted TCR beta clonotypes dominated the ex vivo response. Identification of carriers of CMV plus the relevant HLA was performed using cumulative public TCR beta family frequency.

TCRdb passed the reads through MiXCR, listing each CDR3 protein once. Among roughly 230,000 distinct CDR3 sequences listed, about a sixth were seen once. This sequence joins TRBV27 and TRBJ1-5, with a weak D call TRBD1 (5 bases). Sequenced sample: CD8+ T cells from PBMCs. The receptor was derived from a human donor in good health (CMV status not recorded). Some clones in this sample may be carry-over from other donors' samples. CDR3 loop: CASSPWRGDNQPQHF. CDR3 in DNA: TGTGCCAGCAGCCCTTGGAGGGGTGACAATCAGCCCCAGCATTTT.